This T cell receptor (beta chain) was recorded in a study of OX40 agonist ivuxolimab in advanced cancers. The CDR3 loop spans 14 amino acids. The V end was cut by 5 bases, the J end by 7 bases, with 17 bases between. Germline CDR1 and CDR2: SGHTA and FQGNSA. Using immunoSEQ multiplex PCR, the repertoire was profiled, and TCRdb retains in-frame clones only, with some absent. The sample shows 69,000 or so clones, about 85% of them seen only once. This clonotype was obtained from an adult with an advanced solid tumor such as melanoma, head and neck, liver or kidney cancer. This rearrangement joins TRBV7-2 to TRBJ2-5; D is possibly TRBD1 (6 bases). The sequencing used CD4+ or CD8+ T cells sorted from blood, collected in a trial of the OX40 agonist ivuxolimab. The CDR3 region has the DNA TGTGCCAGCAGCCTACTGAACAGGGACGGGACCCAGTACTTC. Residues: CASSLLNRDGTQYF.